This entry lists 9 T cell receptor beta chains sequenced from one sample in a study of T-cell memory formation after mild COVID-19. TCRdb analysed the 5' RACE reads with MiXCR anew, one entry per CDR3 protein. Of around 430,000 distinct CDR3 sequences in the sample, 15% to 20% were seen once. The specimen was PBMCs or a T cell subset sorted from them (not recorded which). Every receptor here comes from a man younger than 30 who had mild COVID-19 (a few samples of this study predate the infection). Cell type and time point are not known.

The chain uses TRBV20-1 and TRBJ2-3; D unclear. The CDR3 is 14 residues long. CDR1 and CDR2 from the germline V gene are DFQATT and SNEGSKA (reference sequence). Trimming shortened V by 3 bases and J by 2 bases, and 12 bases separated the two germline ends. The CDR3 spells CSASLAALTDTQYF. DNA for the CDR3: TGCAGTGCTAGTTTGGCAGCTCTCACAGATACGCAGTATTTT.

The V and J genes are TRBV5-6 and TRBJ2-7, with TRBD1 matching 7 bases. Trimming at V came to 3 bases and at J to 5 bases, leaving 11 bases not matched to a gene. Germline assignment: CDR1 SGHDT and CDR2 YYEEEE. The CDR3 loop spans 15 amino acids. The DNA of the CDR3 is TGTGCCAGCAGCTCACAAAACGGACAGGTTCACGAGCAGTACGTC. Residues: CASSSQNGQVHEQYV.

This sequence joins TRBV5-1 and TRBJ2-2; D uncertain. CDR3 size: 14 residues. Germline CDR1 is SGHRS and CDR2 is YFSETQ. V gave up 4 bases and J gave up 1 base, with 8 bases separating them. The CDR3 sequence: CASSPTRNTGELFF. The CDR3 DNA reads TGCGCCAGCAGCCCTACAAGGAACACCGGGGAGCTGTTTTTT. The whole variable domain, remainder taken from reference TRBV5-1 and TRBJ2-2, is KAGVTQTPRYLIKTRGQQVTLSCSPISGHRSVSWYQQTPGQGLQFLFEYFSETQRNKGNFPGRFSGRQFSNSRSEMNVSTLELGDSALYLCASSPTRNTGELFFGEGSRLTVL.

This clonotype was counted only a few times. This chain uses TRBV20-1 with TRBJ1-2; 7 bases agree with TRBD1. CDR1 and CDR2 (germline): DFQATT, SNEGSKA (reference sequence). The CDR3 is made up of 14 amino acids. J lost 2 bases, V lost 6 bases, and 9 bases had no gene match. The CDR3 bases are TGCAGTGCCCTACGAGCGACAGGGAACTATGGCTACACCTTC. It translates to CSALRATGNYGYTF.

This clonotype was found many times. The gene calls are TRBV5-6 and TRBJ2-3; the D gene is possibly TRBD2 (6 bases). The germline CDR1 and CDR2 sequences are SGHDT and YYEEEE. V gave up 0 bases and J gave up 2 bases, with 7 bases separating them. The CDR3 consists of 14 residues. Written as DNA, the CDR3 is TGTGCCAGCAGCTTGGCGGGGGTCACAGATACGCAGTATTTT. Protein product: CASSLAGVTDTQYF. Filled out from reference TRBV5-6 and TRBJ2-3, the complete variable domain reads DAGVTQSPTHLIKTRGQQVTLRCSPKSGHDTVSWYQQALGQGPQFIFQYYEEEERQRGNFPDRFSGHQFPNYSSELNVNALLLGDSALYLCASSLAGVTDTQYFGPGTRLTVL.

This clonotype has a handful of counts. The chain joins TRBV7-8 to TRBJ1-6; D not resolved. Between the trimmed V and J ends, which lost 0 bases and 0 bases, there was a span of 9 bases. CDR1 and CDR2 (germline): SGHVS, FQNEAQ. This CDR3 comprises 17 residues. This CDR3 is CASSLAPRSSYNSPLHF. Written as DNA, the CDR3 is TGTGCCAGCAGCTTAGCCCCCCGATCCTCCTATAATTCACCCCTCCACTTT.

This sequence joins TRBV24-1 and TRBJ2-5; TRBD2 might be the D (7 bases). Germline CDR1 KGHDR, CDR2 SFDVKD. The V end was cut by 6 bases, the J end by 0 bases, with 13 bases between. The CDR3 has 15 amino acids. The CDR3 DNA follows: TGTGCCACCAGTCCGAGGGGGGGCAACCAAGAGACCCAGTACTTC. Translating gives CATSPRGGNQETQYF.

This clonotype was seen only a few times. The chain is built from TRBV6-2 or TRBV6-3 and TRBJ2-1; D might be TRBD2 (5 bases). Germline assignment: CDR1 MNHEY and CDR2 SVGEGT. The V gene lost 2 bases and the J gene lost 2 bases, with 13 bases spanning the gap. This CDR3 is built from 16 residues. DNA of the CDR3: TGTGCCAGCAGTTACCATCGAGGGCCGACCTACAATGAGCAGTTCTTC. Its protein is CASSYHRGPTYNEQFF.

The rearrangement uses TRBV20-1 and TRBJ2-5, with TRBD2 as a possible D gene (7 bases). From germline, CDR1 is DFQATT and CDR2 SNEGSKA (reference sequence). The CDR3 has 14 amino acids. V was clipped by 5 bases and J by 5 bases, with 18 bases between them. The DNA for the CDR3 is TGCAGTGCTTCGCTCGGGGGGCTCTCGGAGACCCAGTACTTC. This sequence encodes CSASLGGLSETQYF.